The clone carrying this T cell receptor beta chain was detected once. The data stem from a study of blood T cell repertoires in COVID-19. Unmatched junction bases numbered 10, after V lost 4 bases and J lost 5 bases. CDR3 length: 15 residues. Germline V lookup: CDR1 SNHLY, CDR2 FYNNEI. TCRdb's table, derived via immunoSEQ multiplex PCR, lists solely in-frame clones and lacks some. The sample has around 150,000 clones; around 90% are singletons. The chain carries TRBV2 and TRBJ2-5; 7 positions agree with TRBD1. What was sequenced was peripheral blood. The sequence derives from a woman aged 55-70 years with active or convalescent COVID-19. DNA of the CDR3: TGTGCCAGCAGTGTCGACAGGGTATTCCTGGAGACCCAGTACTTC. This codes for CASSVDRVFLETQYF.